These 32 T cell receptor beta chains were all obtained from the same sample, sequenced in a study of early T cells in non-severe SARS-CoV-2 infection. In TCRdb, the 5' RACE reads were re-called with MiXCR into one record per CDR3 protein. The sample lists 88,000 or so distinct CDR3 sequences, just under 15% occurring once. The sample comprised whole blood. The receptors originated from an adult who was a healthcare worker with PCR-confirmed SARS-CoV-2 infection or an uninfected control (not recorded which).

The chain recombines TRBV9 with TRBJ2-1, with 9 bases fitting TRBD2. The CDR3 contains 15 residues. Germline-derived CDR1 and CDR2 are SGDLS and YYNGEE. Trimming took 4 bases from V and 9 from J; bases not matched to a gene: 11. CDR3 region: CASSPPGWREGEQFF. The CDR3 region has the DNA TGTGCCAGCAGCCCCCCGGGGTGGCGGGAGGGTGAGCAGTTCTTC.

The chain recombines TRBV11-2 with TRBJ2-1, with a tentative D call TRBD2 (5 bases). The CDR3 length is 14 residues. Germline V gene sequence: CDR1 SGHAT, CDR2 FQNNGV. V lost 0 bases to trimming and J lost 9 bases, with 12 bases between them. This chain's CDR3 is CASSLDPTSGEQFF. The CDR3 bases are TGTGCCAGCAGCTTAGACCCAACTAGTGGTGAGCAGTTCTTC.

The chain uses TRBV12-3 or TRBV12-4 and TRBJ1-1, with D possibly TRBD1 on 5 matching bases. The V end lost 1 base, the J end lost 0 bases, and 12 bases lay between the germline ends. The CDR3 contains 16 residues. CDR3 protein: CASSLGRNRLNTEAFF. The CDR3 nucleotides are TGTGCCAGCAGTTTAGGGCGAAACAGGCTGAACACTGAAGCTTTCTTT.

The gene calls are TRBV28 and TRBJ2-1; D gene unclear. The CDR3 has 15 residues. Trimming stripped 5 bases from V and 7 bases from J, with 18 bases between. Per the germline V gene, CDR1 is MDHEN and CDR2 is SYDVKM. The CDR3 loop reads CASSPHVLPVNEQFF. CDR3 nucleotides: TGTGCCAGCAGTCCCCATGTTCTCCCGGTGAATGAGCAGTTCTTC.

The rearrangement links TRBV28 to TRBJ2-7; tentative D call: TRBD2 (5 bases). The germline V gene has CDR1 MDHEN and CDR2 SYDVKM. This CDR3 is 12 amino acids long. Trimming cost V 6 bases and J 6 bases, with 12 bases left between them. The CDR3 region has the DNA TGTGCCAGCAGCTTCGCGGGTAGCGAGCAGTACTTC. Translation gives CASSFAGSEQYF.

This clonotype showed up just a few times. This chain connects TRBV12-3 or TRBV12-4 to TRBJ1-4; 7 bases are shared with TRBD1. V lost 8 bases to trimming and J lost 0 bases; unmatched junction nucleotides: 6. The CDR3 spans 15 residues. The chain's CDR3 is CASRRDRTTNEKLFF. The DNA for the CDR3 is TGTGCCAGCCGCCGGGACAGAACAACTAATGAAAAACTGTTTTTT.

V gene TRBV6-6 combines with J gene TRBJ2-7; 8 bases match TRBD1. This CDR3 is 14 amino acids long. Trimming at V came to 7 bases and at J to 1 base, leaving 6 bases not matched to a gene. Germline lookup yields CDR1 MNHNY and CDR2 SVGAGI (reference sequence). CDR3 nucleotides: TGTGCCAGCATGGTCCGGGACAGGTCCTACGAGCAGTACTTC. Translating gives CASMVRDRSYEQYF.

The rearrangement joins TRBV29-1 to TRBJ1-1, with D possibly matching TRBD1 (6 bases). Trimming cost V 6 bases and J 4 bases, with 12 bases left between them. This CDR3 is 12 amino acids long. Per the germline V gene, CDR1 is SQVTM and CDR2 is ANQGSEA. CDR3 region: CSVDTGTTEAFF. Here the CDR3 DNA reads TGCAGCGTCGATACAGGGACCACTGAAGCTTTCTTT.

This clonotype appeared a few times. V gene TRBV29-1 combines with J gene TRBJ2-1; D not certain. CDR1 is SQVTM and CDR2 is ANQGSEA in the germline V gene. Deletions cut 0 bases from V and 5 bases from J, with 11 bases between. The CDR3 loop spans 14 amino acids. CDR3 residues: CSVEERTINNEQFF. In DNA, the CDR3 is TGCAGCGTTGAAGAAAGAACTATTAACAATGAGCAGTTCTTC.

This clonotype was seen many times. The rearrangement joins TRBV10-3 to TRBJ1-3; D gene ambiguous. Germline V gives CDR1 ENHRY, CDR2 SYGVKD. Deletions cut 3 bases from V and 5 bases from J, with 11 bases between. The CDR3 contains 14 residues. The CDR3 DNA is TGTGCCATCAGTGAAGGTACCCGTCGAAACACCATATATTTT. Translation gives CAISEGTRRNTIYF.

The rearrangement links TRBV20-1 to TRBJ2-1, with D possibly being TRBD2 (5 bases). The V end lost 2 bases, the J end lost 6 bases, and 8 bases lay between the germline ends. Per germline, CDR1 DFQATT and CDR2 SNEGSKA (reference sequence). The CDR3 is 12 residues long. CDR3 coding DNA: TGCAGTGCTAGAAGAGGGAGCAATGAGCAGTTCTTC. This codes for CSARRGSNEQFF.

V is TRBV4-2 and J is TRBJ2-3; D is uncertain. V lost 2 bases and J lost 1, with 4 bases in between. The CDR3 length is 13 residues. Germline CDR1 reads LGHNA; CDR2 reads YNFKEQ. The CDR3 region is CASSQTGTDTQYF. CDR3 nucleotide sequence: TGTGCCAGCAGCCAAACTGGCACAGATACGCAGTATTTT.

The V and J genes are TRBV28 and TRBJ2-7; perhaps TRBD2 as D (6 bases). The germline V gene encodes CDR1 MDHEN and CDR2 SYDVKM. V was cut by 6 bases and J by 9 bases, with 18 bases left in between. The CDR3 loop spans 13 amino acids. This chain's CDR3 is CASSALANEAQYF. CDR3 bases: TGTGCCAGCAGCGCCCTAGCGAATGAGGCGCAGTACTTC.

The rearrangement joins TRBV20-1 to TRBJ1-1, with no clear D. The CDR3 runs 13 residues. V was clipped by 1 base and J by 6 bases, with 12 bases between them. Germline V lookup: CDR1 DFQATT, CDR2 SNEGSKA (reference sequence). CDR3: CSARGQLLSEAFF. The CDR3 nucleotides are TGCAGTGCTAGAGGGCAGCTTCTTTCTGAAGCTTTCTTT.

This clonotype was observed at least ten times. The chain is built from TRBV12-3 or TRBV12-4 and TRBJ1-5; D gene unclear. The V end was cut by 5 bases, the J end by 5 bases, with 4 bases between. This CDR3 region has 11 residues. CDR3 DNA: TGTGCCAGCAGTCTCGATCAGCCCCAGCATTTT. Amino acid sequence: CASSLDQPQHF.

Ten or more counts support this clonotype. J is TRBJ2-3 and V is TRBV9, with 10 positions matching TRBD2. The CDR3 is made up of 14 amino acids. Germline CDR1 SGDLS, CDR2 YYNGEE. Trimming at V came to 4 bases and at J to 3 bases, leaving 2 bases not matched to a gene. The CDR3 spells CASSYSGRTDTQYF. The CDR3 DNA sequence: TGTGCCAGCAGCTATAGCGGGAGGACAGATACGCAGTATTTT. The whole variable domain, remainder taken from reference TRBV9 and TRBJ2-3, is DSGVTQTPKHLITATGQRVTLRCSPRSGDLSVYWYQQSLDQGLQFLIQYYNGEERAKGNILERFSAQQFPDLHSELNLSSLELGDSALYFCASSYSGRTDTQYFGPGTRLTVL.

This clonotype was detected a few times. The chain joins TRBV5-1 to TRBJ2-7; 10 nucleotides line up with TRBD2. This CDR3 spans 15 amino acids. The V gene's germline CDR1 is SGHRS and CDR2 YFSETQ. J lost 11 bases, V lost 0 bases, and 11 bases had no gene match. The CDR3 DNA is TGCGCCAGCAGCTTGGGACTAGCGGGCGCGGAGGGGGAGTACTTC. Translating it yields CASSLGLAGAEGEYF.

A remark on this clonotype: A much larger clone is a single base away; this may be a read error. The chain employs TRBV7-2 and TRBJ1-1; 8 nucleotides match TRBD1. Germline-derived CDR1 and CDR2 are SGHTA and FQGNSA. Unmatched junction bases numbered 3, after V lost 5 bases and J lost 4 bases. The CDR3 contains 13 residues. The CDR3 DNA reads TGTGCCAGCAGCCCCAGGGGGCTCACTGAAGCTTTCTTT. Protein sequence: CASSPRGLTEAFF.

The chain employs TRBV16 and TRBJ2-1; 8 bases are a match to TRBD2. The CDR3 has 16 residues. With V trimmed by 1 base and J by 1 base, 3 bases remained unmatched. The V gene's germline CDR1 is KGHSY and CDR2 FQNENV. The CDR3 loop is CASSQFGTSSYNEQFF. The DNA for the CDR3 is TGTGCCAGCAGCCAATTTGGGACTAGTTCCTACAATGAGCAGTTCTTC.

This sequence joins TRBV28 and TRBJ1-5; 7 nucleotides agree with TRBD1. V shed 5 bases, J shed 1 base, and the junction held 8 bases outside the gene matches. Per the germline V gene, CDR1 is MDHEN and CDR2 is SYDVKM. CDR3 size: 16 residues. The CDR3 bases are TGTGCCAGCAGTCGAACGGGACAGACAAGCAATCAGCCCCAGCATTTT. Its translation is CASSRTGQTSNQPQHF.

Here the CDR3 reads CASSLGGLRGGSYNEQFF. In DNA form, the CDR3 reads TGTGCCAGCAGCTTGGGTGGCCTCCGGGGCGGATCCTACAATGAGCAGTTCTTC. The chain couples TRBV5-4 to TRBJ2-1; D is possibly TRBD1 or TRBD2 (5 bases each). The CDR3 length is 18 residues. Between the trimmed V and J ends, which lost 0 bases and 1 base, there was a span of 17 bases. Germline assignment: CDR1 SGHNT and CDR2 YYREEE (reference sequence). Combining the CDR3 with reference TRBV5-4 and TRBJ2-1 gives the whole variable domain ETGVTQSPTHLIKTRGQQVTLRCSSQSGHNTVSWYQQALGQGPQFIFQYYREEENGRGNFPPRFSGLQFPNYSSELNVNALELDDSALYLCASSLGGLRGGSYNEQFFGPGTRLTVL.

This clonotype has more than one count but fewer than ten. The chain employs TRBV12-3 or TRBV12-4 and TRBJ2-5; weak D call: TRBD2 (6 bases). The germline V and J ends were trimmed by 1 base and 3 bases, with 9 bases remaining between them. This CDR3 has 14 amino acids. CDR3 bases: TGTGCCAGCAGTTTAGTTTTAGCGGAAGAGACCCAGTACTTC. The encoded protein is CASSLVLAEETQYF.

Only a few counts were recorded for this clonotype. The rearrangement links TRBV6-6 to TRBJ2-5; 9 positions match TRBD2. The CDR3 runs 13 residues. CDR1 is MNHNY and CDR2 is SVGAGI in the germline V gene (reference sequence). V shed 6 bases, J shed 3 bases, and the junction held 2 bases outside the gene matches. The CDR3 spells CASRVAGEETQYF. In DNA form, the CDR3 reads TGTGCCAGCAGAGTAGCGGGAGAAGAGACCCAGTACTTC.

The J gene is TRBJ1-4, the V gene TRBV20-1; 8 bases are a match to TRBD1. Germline assignment: CDR1 DFQATT and CDR2 SNEGSKA (reference sequence). This CDR3 is built from 15 residues. V lost 5 bases, J lost 8 bases, and 13 bases stayed unmatched. CDR3 amino acids: CSADRATGAGEKLFF. As DNA, the CDR3 is TGCAGTGCTGATAGGGCGACAGGGGCCGGGGAAAAACTGTTTTTT.

This clonotype was seen more than once but under ten times. Written as DNA, the CDR3 is TGTGCCAGCAGTCGTCGGGACTACGATACGCAGTATTTT. It translates to CASSRRDYDTQYF. V is TRBV6-6 and J is TRBJ2-3; 7 bases agree with TRBD2. Per germline, CDR1 MNHNY and CDR2 SVGAGI (reference sequence). The V gene end was trimmed by 5 bases and the J gene end by 6 bases; junction bases not matched to a gene: 5. The CDR3 runs 13 residues.

This clonotype turned up a few times. The V gene is TRBV20-1, the J gene TRBJ2-7, with 8 bases that match TRBD2. Germline V gene sequence: CDR1 DFQATT, CDR2 SNEGSKA (reference sequence). The CDR3 spans 13 residues. DNA of the CDR3: TGCAGAGTAGCGGGACCTAGCTCCTACGAGCAGTACTTC. Translated, it gives CRVAGPSSYEQYF.

Ten or more counts support this clonotype. The chain joins TRBV12-3 or TRBV12-4 to TRBJ2-1; no clear D. Trimming removed 6 bases at V and 9 bases at J, with 12 bases between. The length of the CDR3 is 12 residues. As DNA, the CDR3 is TGTGCCAGCAGCCCCTCTACGAGTGAGCAGTTCTTC. It translates to CASSPSTSEQFF.

J is TRBJ2-7 and V is TRBV7-2; D may correspond to TRBD1 or TRBD2 (5 bases each). CDR1 is SGHTA and CDR2 is FQGNSA in the germline V gene. V gave up 8 bases and J gave up 2 bases, with 19 bases separating them. The CDR3 has 15 amino acids. DNA for the CDR3: TGTGCCAGCCGTAGCCAGGGCGGGCTCCCCTACGAGCAGTACTTC. It translates to CASRSQGGLPYEQYF.

This clonotype appeared many times. The chain couples TRBV25-1 to TRBJ1-5, with D perhaps matching TRBD1 (5 bases). This CDR3 has 14 residues. The germline CDR1 and CDR2 sequences are MGHDK and SYGVNS. With 1 base removed from V and 4 bases from J, the gap between germline ends came to 8 bases. The CDR3 loop is CASSEFGGNQPQHF. The CDR3, as DNA: TGTGCCAGCAGTGAATTTGGGGGGAATCAGCCCCAGCATTTT.

V gene TRBV4-1 combines with J gene TRBJ2-3; possible D gene TRBD1, 5 bases. V gave up 0 bases and J gave up 4 bases, with 11 bases separating them. CDR1 is MGHRA and CDR2 is YSYEKL in the germline V gene. The CDR3 has 15 residues. The DNA for the CDR3 is TGCGCCAGCAGCCAAGAACGACAGTACCCAGATACGCAGTATTTT. Translation gives CASSQERQYPDTQYF.

The rearrangement links TRBV28 to TRBJ2-5; perhaps D is TRBD1 or TRBD2 (5 bases each). The CDR3 is made up of 14 amino acids. Trimming removed 6 bases from V and 2 bases from J, with 13 bases in between. Germline assignment: CDR1 MDHEN and CDR2 SYDVKM. CDR3 protein: CASRTGRIQETQYF. CDR3 DNA: TGTGCCAGCAGAACGGGACGGATACAAGAGACCCAGTACTTC.

There are a few counts of this clonotype. This chain links TRBV9 with TRBJ2-2; D unresolved. The CDR3 is made up of 13 amino acids. Germline loops: CDR1 SGDLS, CDR2 YYNGEE. V gave up 1 base and J gave up 5 bases, with 6 bases separating them. CDR3 bases: TGTGCCAGCAGCGTATTGTCTACCGGGGAGCTGTTTTTT. This sequence encodes CASSVLSTGELFF.